The 31 T cell receptor beta chains reported below all come from one sample, sequenced in a study of T cell responses to AZD1222 COVID-19 vaccine. Using immunoSEQ multiplex PCR, the repertoire was profiled, and TCRdb retains in-frame clones only, with some absent. The table lists 150,000 to 200,000 clones, around 92% of them singletons. The sample was peripheral blood, taken on day 0 of AZD1222 vaccination. The receptors stem from an adult in good health.

The chain uses TRBV27 and TRBJ2-5, with D possibly being TRBD2 (6 bases). CDR3 length equals 14 residues. The germline V gene has CDR1 MNHEY and CDR2 SMNVEV (reference sequence). The germline V and J ends were trimmed by 6 bases and 4 bases, with 15 bases remaining between them. The CDR3 protein is CASSQAGPRETQYF. The DNA for the CDR3 is TGTGCCAGCAGCCAGGCGGGGCCTAGAGAGACCCAGTACTTC.

This chain links TRBV11-2 with TRBJ2-1; 9 bases line up with TRBD1. Germline CDR1 SGHAT, CDR2 FQNNGV. Germline trimming cut 5 bases from V and 3 bases from J; bases unmatched to any gene: 8. This CDR3 is 16 amino acids long. The CDR3 region is CASSPITGGNYNEQFF. In DNA, the CDR3 is TGTGCCAGCAGCCCTATTACAGGGGGCAACTACAATGAGCAGTTCTTC.

CDR3 DNA: TGTGCCAGCAGTAGGGTGAGCAATCAGCCCCAGCATTTT. This gives the protein CASSRVSNQPQHF. The rearrangement uses TRBV6-5 and TRBJ1-5; no firm D call. Germline V lookup: CDR1 MNHEY, CDR2 SVGAGI. Between the trimmed V and J ends, which lost 5 bases and 1 base, there was a span of 6 bases. The CDR3 runs to 13 residues.

The chain uses TRBV24-1 and TRBJ2-3, with D maybe TRBD2 (5 bases). Trimming shortened V by 5 bases and J by 0 bases, and 14 bases separated the two germline ends. The CDR3 totals 16 residues. Germline values: CDR1 KGHDR, CDR2 SFDVKD. CDR3 bases: TGTGCCACCAGTGCCCCGGGCGGGTCCAGCACAGATACGCAGTATTTT. It encodes CATSAPGGSSTDTQYF.

This clone was recorded once. J is TRBJ1-1 and V is TRBV7-9; no firm D call. CDR1 and CDR2 from the germline V gene are SEHNR and FQNEAQ (reference sequence). This CDR3 has 14 residues. The germline V and J ends were trimmed by 2 bases and 8 bases, with 15 bases remaining between them. CDR3 DNA: TGTGCCAGCAGCTTATTGGGGTTAAACGGGGAAGCTTTCTTT. Encoded protein: CASSLLGLNGEAFF. Together with reference TRBV7-9 and TRBJ1-1, the CDR3 gives the full variable domain: DTGVSQNPRHKITKRGQNVTFRCDPISEHNRLYWYRQTLGQGPEFLTYFQNEAQLEKSRLLSDRFSAERPKGSFSTLEIQRTEQGDSAMYLCASSLLGLNGEAFFGQGTRLTVV.

The chain is built from TRBV9 and TRBJ1-6, with D hard to call. This CDR3 has 16 residues. Germline CDR1 SGDLS, CDR2 YYNGEE. V gave up 4 bases and J gave up 10 bases, with 21 bases separating them. The DNA of the CDR3 is TGTGCCAGCAGCATTGAACCCGGGCCGAGAGGCTCACCCCTCCACTTT. This codes for CASSIEPGPRGSPLHF.

The J gene is TRBJ1-4, the V gene TRBV30, with 7 bases lining up with TRBD1. Per the germline V gene, CDR1 is GTSNPN and CDR2 is SVGIG (reference sequence). Trimming removed 3 bases from V and 7 bases from J; junction bases left unmatched: 11. CDR3 size: 15 residues. CDR3 protein: CAWSVTGAQGEKLFF. As DNA, the CDR3 is TGTGCCTGGAGCGTAACAGGGGCGCAAGGTGAAAAACTGTTTTTT. The full variable domain, with the rest looked up from reference TRBV30 and TRBJ1-4, is SQTIHQWPATLVQPVGSPLSLECTVEGTSNPNLYWYRQAAGRGLQLLFYSVGIGQISSEVPQNLSASRPQDRQFILSSKKLLLSDSGFYLCAWSVTGAQGEKLFFGSGTQLSVL.

This chain joins TRBV29-1 and TRBJ1-2; D call uncertain. CDR1 is SQVTM and CDR2 is ANQGSEA in the germline V gene. The CDR3 totals 12 residues. V was cut by 5 bases and J by 5 bases, with 12 bases left in between. The DNA of the CDR3 is TGCAGCGTTTTCGGGGAAGATTATGGCTACACCTTC. Translating gives CSVFGEDYGYTF.

The V gene is TRBV27, the J gene TRBJ1-6; TRBD1 matches 7 bases. Germline values: CDR1 MNHEY, CDR2 SMNVEV (reference sequence). Trimming took 6 bases from V and 5 from J; bases not matched to a gene: 7. The length of the CDR3 is 15 residues. CDR3 residues: CASSDRESNNSPLHF. The CDR3 region has the DNA TGTGCCAGCAGCGACAGGGAGTCCAATAATTCACCCCTCCACTTT.

The genes are TRBV6-2 or TRBV6-3 and TRBJ2-3; TRBD2 matches at 7 bases. V lost 2 bases, J lost 2 bases, and 4 bases stayed unmatched. CDR1 is MNHEY, CDR2 SVGEGT, per germline. CDR3 length: 15 amino acids. CDR3 sequence reads: CASSYGGGITDTQYF. The CDR3 region has the DNA TGTGCCAGCAGTTACGGCGGGGGAATCACAGATACGCAGTATTTT.

J is TRBJ2-1 and V is TRBV5-6; D is unresolved. CDR3 size: 15 residues. CDR1 is SGHDT, CDR2 YYEEEE, per germline. Trimming took off 1 base at V and 3 bases at J, with 11 bases between the two ends. The CDR3 DNA is TGTGCCAGCAGCTTGTCGCACCGCGGCTACAATGAGCAGTTCTTC. Protein product: CASSLSHRGYNEQFF.

CDR3: CAISEWPGNDQPQHF. The CDR3 coding sequence is TGTGCCATCAGTGAATGGCCAGGGAACGATCAGCCCCAGCATTTT. The V call is TRBV10-3, the J call TRBJ1-5; possible D gene TRBD1, 5 bases. CDR1 is ENHRY and CDR2 is SYGVKD in the germline V gene. V was cut by 3 bases and J by 5 bases, with 14 bases left in between. This CDR3 region has 15 residues.

The V gene is TRBV3-1 (or the pseudogene TRBV3-2), the J gene TRBJ1-5; D call uncertain. This CDR3 has 16 amino acids. Germline V gene lookup returns CDR1 LGHDT and CDR2 YNNKEL (reference sequence). Trimming left V 3 bases short and J 0 bases short, with 12 bases between. In nucleotides, the CDR3 is TGTGCCAGCAGCCAGTCTAGGGCCCATAGCAATCAGCCCCAGCATTTT. It codes for CASSQSRAHSNQPQHF.

V usage is TRBV6-1 and J usage is TRBJ1-2, with D possibly matching TRBD1 (6 bases). Germline V lookup: CDR1 MNHNS, CDR2 SASEGT. CDR3 length: 16 amino acids. The V and J ends lost 2 bases and 5 bases respectively, with 18 bases between them. The CDR3 is CASSETFPGTKYGYTF. For the CDR3, the DNA is TGTGCCAGCAGTGAAACTTTTCCCGGGACAAAATATGGCTACACCTTC.

V usage is TRBV15 and J usage is TRBJ1-2; 7 bases fit TRBD1. The CDR3 loop spans 15 amino acids. The trim removed 5 bases at V and 5 bases at J, leaving 11 bases unmatched. Germline V CDR1 and CDR2: LNHNV, YYDKDF (reference sequence). CDR3 in DNA: TGTGCCACCAGCCCCGGACAGGACCTGCTGTATGGCTACACCTTC. It yields the protein CATSPGQDLLYGYTF.

The chain carries TRBV6-5 and TRBJ1-3; D might be TRBD1 (5 bases). This CDR3 has 10 residues. V was pared by 6 bases and J by 13 bases, with 10 bases between. Germline CDR1 reads MNHEY; CDR2 reads SVGAGI. The DNA for the CDR3 is TGTGCCAGCAGGCGACAGTCGATATATTTT. Its protein product is CASRRQSIYF.

The genes are TRBV11-2 and TRBJ2-2, with 8 positions matching TRBD1. The CDR3 totals 16 residues. Germline CDR1 and CDR2: SGHAT and FQNNGV. J was trimmed by 2 bases and V by 5 bases; bases with no gene match: 7. Here the CDR3 DNA reads TGTGCCAGCAGCGGAAACAGGGGGATAAACACCGGGGAGCTGTTTTTT. This translates into CASSGNRGINTGELFF.

This chain joins TRBV24-1 and TRBJ2-3, with 8 bases aligning to TRBD1. Germline V gene lookup returns CDR1 KGHDR and CDR2 SFDVKD. This CDR3 has 15 residues. V lost 4 bases and J lost 3; bases outside the gene matches: 5. The DNA of the CDR3 is TGTGCCACCAGTGACACGACAGGGGAGACAGATACGCAGTATTTT. Its protein is CATSDTTGETDTQYF.

The rearrangement uses TRBV20-1 and TRBJ1-6; D is perhaps TRBD1 (6 bases). The germline V and J ends were trimmed by 7 bases and 9 bases, with 10 bases remaining between them. The CDR3 sequence is 11 residues long. CDR1 DFQATT and CDR2 SNEGSKA come from the germline V gene (reference sequence). The chain's CDR3 is CSGKGGSPLHF. In DNA form, the CDR3 reads TGCAGTGGAAAGGGGGGTTCACCCCTCCACTTT.

This rearrangement joins TRBV6-5 to TRBJ1-1; D remains unclear. Trimming took 2 bases from V and 5 from J, leaving 15 bases between them. The CDR3 length is 15 residues. The germline CDR1 and CDR2 sequences are MNHEY and SVGAGI. DNA of the CDR3: TGTGCCAGCAGTTACGGGAACACCTTGGGGACTGAAGCTTTCTTT. Amino acids: CASSYGNTLGTEAFF.

The chain recombines TRBV12-5 with TRBJ1-5; D is ambiguous. The length of the CDR3 is 12 residues. The germline CDR1 and CDR2 sequences are LGHNT and FRNRAP. V lost 2 bases, J lost 5 bases, and 4 bases lay in between. In DNA, the CDR3 is TGTGCTAGTGGTTTGTTGCATCAGCCCCAGCATTTT. This codes for CASGLLHQPQHF. The whole variable domain, remainder taken from reference TRBV12-5 and TRBJ1-5, is DARVTQTPRHKVTEMGQEVTMRCQPILGHNTVFWYRQTMMQGLELLAYFRNRAPLDDSGMPKDRFSAEMPDATLATLKIQPSEPRDSAVYFCASGLLHQPQHFGDGTRLSIL.

V gene TRBV7-9 combines with J gene TRBJ2-1; TRBD2 might be the D (6 bases). Germline loops: CDR1 SEHNR, CDR2 FQNEAQ (reference sequence). This CDR3 contains 18 residues. V was cut by 3 bases and J by 7 bases, with 25 bases left in between. CDR3 residues: CASSLSLRAGSWGNEQFF. The CDR3 region has the DNA TGTGCCAGCAGCTTGAGCCTACGGGCGGGGTCCTGGGGAAATGAGCAGTTCTTC.

The chain uses TRBV7-2 and TRBJ1-2, with D possibly TRBD1 on 5 matching bases. Germline V lookup: CDR1 SGHTA, CDR2 FQGNSA. Deletions cut 0 bases from V and 6 bases from J, with 11 bases between. The CDR3 spans 14 residues. The CDR3 bases are TGTGCCAGCAGCTTAGCCGGGACCGGGAATGGCTACACCTTC. Encoded protein: CASSLAGTGNGYTF.

The rearrangement uses TRBV20-1 and TRBJ2-3, with D tentatively TRBD2 (5 bases). Trimming stripped 1 base from V and 6 bases from J, with 5 bases between. The CDR3 covers 11 residues. Germline loops: CDR1 DFQATT, CDR2 SNEGSKA (reference sequence). CDR3 DNA: TGCAGTGCTAGAGCGGGGGATACGCAGTATTTT. It translates to CSARAGDTQYF.

The chain is built from TRBV7-3 and TRBJ2-3, with 8 bases lining up with TRBD2. The trim removed 5 bases at V and 1 base at J, leaving 8 bases unmatched. CDR1 is SGHTA, CDR2 FQGTGA, per germline. The CDR3 contains 16 residues. In nucleotides, the CDR3 is TGTGCCAGCAGCCCTCGGGCGGGACTAGGCACAGATACGCAGTATTTT. Translating gives CASSPRAGLGTDTQYF.

This clone was counted once. This chain uses TRBV2 with TRBJ1-1; maybe TRBD1 (5 bases). CDR1 is SNHLY, CDR2 FYNNEI, per germline. This CDR3 is built from 13 residues. With 5 bases removed from V and 1 base from J, the gap between germline ends came to 8 bases. The CDR3 DNA follows: TGTGCCAGCAGTTCTGGGGGGAACACTGAAGCTTTCTTT. It specifies CASSSGGNTEAFF.

The chain uses TRBV4-1 and TRBJ1-1; D call uncertain. The ends were cut back, 2 bases at V and 3 bases at J, with 16 bases in the middle. This CDR3 comprises 16 residues. Germline V gene data show CDR1 as MGHRA and CDR2 as YSYEKL. DNA of the CDR3: TGCGCCAGCAGCCAATCAATCTACTGGGAGGACACTGAAGCTTTCTTT. Translation gives CASSQSIYWEDTEAFF.

V gene TRBV18 combines with J gene TRBJ2-2; 7 bases map to TRBD1. Per germline, CDR1 KGHSH and CDR2 LQKENI. CDR3 length equals 16 residues. J lost 0 bases, V lost 4 bases, and 5 bases had no gene match. CDR3 amino acids: CASSQRGQTNTGELFF. The CDR3 DNA sequence: TGTGCCAGCTCACAACGGGGACAGACGAACACCGGGGAGCTGTTTTTT.

V gene TRBV5-4 combines with J gene TRBJ2-7; 10 nucleotides align to TRBD1. Germline trimming cut 3 bases from V and 4 bases from J; bases unmatched to any gene: 7. The V gene's germline CDR1 is SGHNT and CDR2 YYREEE (reference sequence). The length of the CDR3 is 15 residues. CDR3 residues: CASSWPGQGKYEQYF. The DNA of the CDR3 is TGTGCCAGCAGCTGGCCGGGACAGGGGAAGTACGAGCAGTACTTC.

This chain joins TRBV5-5 and TRBJ1-6, with 12 positions matching TRBD1. CDR1 SGHKS and CDR2 YYEKEE come from the germline V gene (reference sequence). The V gene end was trimmed by 3 bases and the J gene end by 6 bases; junction bases not matched to a gene: 10. This CDR3 region has 18 residues. CDR3 DNA: TGTGCCAGCAGCTGGTCGGGACAGGGGGCAGGAAGTAATTCACCCCTCCACTTT. Translating it yields CASSWSGQGAGSNSPLHF.

J is TRBJ1-5 and V is TRBV19; no firm D call. V lost 5 bases and J 6 bases, leaving 8 bases between the germline ends. There are 12 residues in the CDR3. Per germline, CDR1 LNHDA and CDR2 SQIVND (reference sequence). The CDR3 spells CASSSPGQPQHF. The CDR3 DNA is TGTGCCAGTAGTTCCCCGGGTCAGCCCCAGCATTTT.